The clone carrying this T cell receptor beta chain occurred many times. The antigen is unknown. Addition of a universal primer site occurred through template switching, and cDNA carried unique molecular identifiers. Each CDR3 protein is one row after TCRdb ran MiXCR on the 5' RACE reads. The sample gives hundreds of thousands of distinct CDR3 sequences, around 8.3% of which show up once; around 0.95% is in the top ten. The length of the CDR3 is 15 residues. V lost 8 bases to trimming and J lost 2 bases, with 16 bases between them. These data are taken from a study of identical twins. The study's findings and limits: Among beta out-of-frame sequences, excess sharing between twins appeared weaker.

These sequences were also reported in another study, on yellow fever vaccine responses in identical twins.

This TCR came from a woman in her late teens or twenties in good health. The genes are TRBV12-3 or TRBV12-4 and TRBJ2-1; possible D gene TRBD2, 6 bases. Sequencing input: PBMCs. In DNA form, the CDR3 reads TGTGCCAGCCTAGACGGGAGAAGTACCTACAATGAGCAGTTCTTC. Translated, it gives CASLDGRSTYNEQFF.